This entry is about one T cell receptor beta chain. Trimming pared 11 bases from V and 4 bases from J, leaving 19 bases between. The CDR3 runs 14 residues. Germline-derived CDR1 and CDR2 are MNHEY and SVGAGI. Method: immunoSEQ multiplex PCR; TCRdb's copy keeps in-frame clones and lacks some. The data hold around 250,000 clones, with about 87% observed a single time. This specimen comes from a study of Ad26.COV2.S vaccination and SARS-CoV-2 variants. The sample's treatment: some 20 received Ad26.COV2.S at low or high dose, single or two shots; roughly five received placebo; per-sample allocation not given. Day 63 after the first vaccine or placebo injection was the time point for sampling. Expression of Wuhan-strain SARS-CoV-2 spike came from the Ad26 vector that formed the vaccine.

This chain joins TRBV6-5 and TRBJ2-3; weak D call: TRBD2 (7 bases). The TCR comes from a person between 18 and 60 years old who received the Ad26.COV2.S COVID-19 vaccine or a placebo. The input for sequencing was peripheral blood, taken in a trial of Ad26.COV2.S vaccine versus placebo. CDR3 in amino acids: CAGREGGPADTQYF. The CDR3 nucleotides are TGTGCCGGACGTGAGGGGGGGCCCGCAGATACGCAGTATTTT.